Below, 19 T cell receptor beta chains from the same sample are listed, as sequenced in a study of cytomegalovirus exposure and HLA in healthy donors. Clones were read by immunoSEQ multiplex PCR, and TCRdb kept only the in-frame ones, dropping some. Among about 120,000 clones listed, roughly nine tenths were seen once. Sequenced: PBMCs. Receptors were obtained from a young woman in good health and CMV-seronegative.

This rearrangement joins TRBV28 to TRBJ2-2, with D possibly TRBD1 on 5 matching bases. V was clipped by 6 bases and J by 9 bases, with 11 bases between them. Germline V CDR1 and CDR2: MDHEN, SYDVKM. This CDR3 is 12 amino acids long. As DNA, the CDR3 is TGTGCCAGCAGGTGGACATTCCGGGAGCTGTTTTTT. This encodes CASRWTFRELFF.

This chain uses TRBV7-8 with TRBJ2-3; D perhaps matches TRBD1 (6 bases). V lost 3 bases to trimming and J lost 5 bases, with 12 bases between them. The CDR3 covers 14 residues. Germline CDR1 and CDR2: SGHVS and FQNEAQ. CDR3 protein: CASSFSSGEDTQYF. The CDR3 DNA follows: TGTGCCAGCAGCTTTTCATCAGGGGAAGATACGCAGTATTTT.

This chain uses TRBV9 with TRBJ2-7, with 9 bases that match TRBD2. The CDR3 has 18 amino acids. CDR1 is SGDLS and CDR2 is YYNGEE in the germline V gene. The trim removed 4 bases at V and 3 bases at J, leaving 17 bases unmatched. Here the CDR3 reads CASSPYVPAGGNFYEQYF. The CDR3 region has the DNA TGTGCCAGCAGCCCCTATGTCCCAGCGGGGGGCAACTTCTACGAGCAGTACTTC.

The chain carries TRBV6-5 and TRBJ1-2, with D possibly TRBD1 on 6 matching bases. Germline CDR1 reads MNHEY; CDR2 reads SVGAGI. Trimming took 4 bases from V and 7 from J, leaving 13 bases between them. The CDR3 runs to 13 residues. The CDR3 sequence: CASSWGQGSGYTF. The DNA for the CDR3 is TGTGCCAGCAGTTGGGGGCAGGGAAGTGGCTACACCTTC.

This clone appeared a few times. The rearrangement joins TRBV2 to TRBJ1-2; no definite D call. Germline CDR1 reads SNHLY; CDR2 reads FYNNEI. With 2 bases removed from V and 5 bases from J, the gap between germline ends came to 12 bases. This CDR3 spans 14 amino acids. Here the CDR3 reads CASSESAGSYGYTF. CDR3 coding DNA: TGTGCCAGCAGTGAAAGTGCAGGATCGTATGGCTACACCTTC.

This chain uses TRBV7-2 with TRBJ2-3; a weak D match, TRBD2 (6 bases). CDR1 and CDR2 (germline): SGHTA, FQGNSA. The germline V and J ends were trimmed by 4 bases and 2 bases, with 16 bases remaining between them. The CDR3 sequence is 16 residues long. The CDR3 bases are TGTGCCAGCAGCTCAAGAGGACTACCCAACACAGATACGCAGTATTTT. Residues: CASSSRGLPNTDTQYF.

The chain is built from TRBV9 and TRBJ2-1, with 8 bases lining up with TRBD2. Germline V gene data show CDR1 as SGDLS and CDR2 as YYNGEE. The junction had 9 bases not matched to a gene; V was cut back by 0 bases and J by 7 bases. This CDR3 has 16 residues. The CDR3 nucleotides are TGTGCCAGCAGCGTAGCTGAGAGCGGGAGCAGTAATGAGCAGTTCTTC. It encodes CASSVAESGSSNEQFF.

The rearrangement uses TRBV27 and TRBJ1-2; D ambiguous. Looked up from germline, CDR1 is MNHEY and CDR2 is SMNVEV (reference sequence). The CDR3 spans 15 residues. Trimming left V 2 bases short and J 4 bases short, with 14 bases between. The chain's CDR3 is CASSLDGQWIYGYTF. The CDR3, as DNA: TGTGCCAGCAGTTTAGATGGGCAGTGGATCTATGGCTACACCTTC.

Concerning this clone: One junction end disagrees with the germline gene, perhaps due to a read error. The V call is TRBV2, the J call TRBJ2-5; 7 bases map to TRBD2. CDR3 size: 11 residues. CDR1 is SNHLY, CDR2 FYNNEI, per germline. Here the CDR3 reads CASSPRGTHNF. DNA for the CDR3: TGTGCCAGCAGTCCGCGGGGGACGCACAACTTC.

V and J are TRBV7-9 and TRBJ2-1; D perhaps matches TRBD1 (5 bases). Germline V gene lookup returns CDR1 SEHNR and CDR2 FQNEAQ (reference sequence). The CDR3 has 16 amino acids. Trimming stripped 4 bases from V and 5 bases from J, with 18 bases between. DNA for the CDR3: TGTGCCAGCAGCTCATTACAGGACCCTCGTAACAATGAGCAGTTCTTC. This gives the protein CASSSLQDPRNNEQFF.

As DNA, the CDR3 is TGCAGCGCCCCGAGGCAGGGCCAAGAGACCCAGTACTTC. This translates into CSAPRQGQETQYF. The chain links TRBV29-1 to TRBJ2-5; maybe TRBD1 (5 bases). V lost 7 bases and J 1 base, leaving 13 bases between the germline ends. This CDR3 spans 13 amino acids. Germline loops: CDR1 SQVTM, CDR2 ANQGSEA.

The V gene is TRBV27, the J gene TRBJ2-1, with D perhaps matching TRBD2 (6 bases). Germline V gene data show CDR1 as MNHEY and CDR2 as SMNVEV (reference sequence). Between the trimmed V and J ends, which lost 5 bases and 4 bases, there was a span of 15 bases. The CDR3 runs 15 residues. The CDR3 loop reads CASSPSGTSYNEQFF. The CDR3 region has the DNA TGTGCCAGCAGTCCCTCCGGGACTTCTTACAATGAGCAGTTCTTC.

This chain links TRBV29-1 with TRBJ2-2; 11 positions agree with TRBD1. V was pared by 4 bases and J by 3 bases, with 1 base of the junction left unmatched. This CDR3 region has 14 residues. Germline CDR1 SQVTM, CDR2 ANQGSEA. The CDR3 loop reads CSVGTGGDTGELFF. The CDR3 DNA sequence: TGCAGCGTTGGGACAGGGGGCGACACCGGGGAGCTGTTTTTT.

V gene TRBV28 combines with J gene TRBJ2-7; no clear D gene. CDR1 and CDR2 from the germline V gene are MDHEN and SYDVKM. The CDR3 covers 15 residues. Trimming removed 2 bases at V and 2 bases at J, with 13 bases between. For the CDR3, the DNA is TGTGCCAGCAGTTTACCCTCCTACAGTACCTACGAGCAGTACTTC. It encodes CASSLPSYSTYEQYF.

The chain combines TRBV2 with TRBJ2-2; possibly TRBD1 for D (7 bases). The V and J ends lost 3 bases and 3 bases respectively, with 11 bases between them. The CDR3 runs to 15 residues. Germline V CDR1 and CDR2: SNHLY, FYNNEI. The CDR3 DNA reads as TGTGCCAGCAGTGAGGTCAGGGGGGACACCGGGGAGCTGTTTTTT. Translated: CASSEVRGDTGELFF.

A word on this clone: One end of the junction is discordant with germline, which a read error may explain. The chain links TRBV18 to TRBJ2-7; TRBD1 agrees at 7 bases. The germline CDR1 and CDR2 sequences are KGHSH and LQKENI. The CDR3 is 14 amino acids. DNA for the CDR3: TGTGCCAGCTCATCACCAGGGGGCTCCTACGAGCAGTACTTC. It yields the protein CASSSPGGSYEQYF.

V and J are TRBV7-6 and TRBJ2-7; 13 bases agree with TRBD2. J gave up 0 bases and V 5 bases, and 7 bases lay outside the gene matches. The germline V gene has CDR1 SGHVS and CDR2 FNYEAQ. This CDR3 spans 17 amino acids. Here the CDR3 reads CASSRTSGGLSSYEQYF. DNA for the CDR3: TGTGCCAGCAGCCGGACTAGCGGGGGCCTGAGCTCCTACGAGCAGTACTTC.

This clone has only one observation. The genes are TRBV19 and TRBJ1-4, with D unresolved. Trimming pared 5 bases from V and 12 bases from J, leaving 19 bases between. The CDR3 length is 14 residues. Germline lookup yields CDR1 LNHDA and CDR2 SQIVND (reference sequence). The CDR3 reads CASSAWPSKGELFF. The DNA of the CDR3 is TGTGCCAGTAGTGCTTGGCCTTCGAAAGGAGAACTGTTTTTT.

The V and J genes are TRBV4-3 and TRBJ2-5, with 8 bases aligning to TRBD2. CDR1 and CDR2 (germline): LGHNA, YSLEER. Trimming took 4 bases from V and 1 from J; bases not matched to a gene: 11. The CDR3 has 17 residues. CDR3 bases: TGCGCCAGCAGCCGGACAACTTCTACTAGCGGCCAAGAGACCCAGTACTTC. It yields the protein CASSRTTSTSGQETQYF.